The TCR beta chain under discussion was sequenced for a study of T-cell memory formation after mild COVID-19. The germline V gene has CDR1 SGHKS and CDR2 YYEKEE (reference sequence). Trimming cost V 4 bases and J 0 bases, with 14 bases left between them. The CDR3 runs to 16 residues. This clonotype showed up just a few times. TCRdb reprocessed the 5' RACE reads with MiXCR, giving one entry per CDR3 protein. Here the sample spans hundreds of thousands of distinct CDR3 sequences, around 27% being singletons. The sequenced sample consisted of PBMCs or a T cell subset sorted from them (not recorded which). The sequence was collected from an adult woman who had mild COVID-19 (a few samples of this study predate the infection). Cell type and time point are not known. The chain combines TRBV5-5 with TRBJ1-5; no reliable D call. CDR3 coding DNA: TGTGCCAGCAGCCCCCTTGGCGGGGATAGCAATCAGCCCCAGCATTTT. It codes for CASSPLGGDSNQPQHF.